One sample yielded the 4 T cell receptor beta chains listed below, sequenced in a study of molecular identifiers for immune sequencing clone quantification (dated by TCRdb to 2016 to 2019). The receptor library was made with PCR. TCRdb lists the instrument as NextSeq 500. TCRdb reworked the public reads: Q25 trimming with fastp, MiXCR clone assembly, productive beta chains retained. Rows with one shared CDR3 protein collapse into an entry with the most common genes and DNA. In all, the sample holds about 330,000 distinct CDR3 sequences, and about 22% of those were seen once. The ten most abundant clones make up about 0.71% of the sample. Sequencing was done on a sample of naive CD8+ T cells from blood, with Jurkat cell RNA spiked in. Interpreted using the paper, the cell subset or site label stands for: FACS-sorted CD8+CD4-CCR7+CD45RA+ naive T cells. The receptors were gathered from a human donor in good health. Some libraries in this study had Jurkat cell RNA spiked in.

V and J are TRBV2 and TRBJ1-1; no definite D call. The CDR3 sequence is 15 residues long. Trimming removed 1 base from V and 1 base from J, with 10 bases in between. In germline, CDR1 is SNHLY, CDR2 FYNNEI. CDR3 DNA sequence: TGTGCCAGCAGTGAAGATCGTTCAGGGAACACTGAAGCTTTCTTT. Encoded protein: CASSEDRSGNTEAFF.

V is TRBV28 and J is TRBJ2-7; possible D gene TRBD1, 6 bases. The CDR3 is 15 residues long. Per germline, CDR1 MDHEN and CDR2 SYDVKM. Trimming removed 0 bases at V and 0 bases at J, with 9 bases between. CDR3 sequence (DNA): TGTGCCAGCAGTTTATGGGGGGCTAACTCCTACGAGCAGTACTTC. Residues: CASSLWGANSYEQYF.

This clonotype appeared a few times. The V and J genes are TRBV14 and TRBJ1-2; D remains unclear. Germline-derived CDR1 and CDR2 are SGHDN and FVKESK. This CDR3 has 13 residues. Trimming removed 1 base at V and 2 bases at J, with 5 bases between. Here the CDR3 reads CASSQVTNYGYTF. The CDR3 DNA reads as TGTGCCAGCAGCCAAGTGACCAACTATGGCTACACCTTC. Using reference TRBV14 and TRBJ1-2 for the parts outside the CDR3, the full variable domain is EAGVTQFPSHSVIEKGQTVTLRCDPISGHDNLYWYRRVMGKEIKFLLHFVKESKQDESGMPNNRFLAERTGGTYSTLKVQPAELEDSGVYFCASSQVTNYGYTFGSGTRLTVV.

This clonotype was recorded at least ten times. This sequence joins TRBV9 and TRBJ1-3; 9 bases fit TRBD1. CDR1 is SGDLS, CDR2 YYNGEE, per germline. This CDR3 is 15 amino acids long. V lost 3 bases and J lost 4; bases outside the gene matches: 5. The CDR3 here is CASSEQGAGGNTIYF. In DNA form, the CDR3 reads TGTGCCAGCAGCGAACAGGGGGCAGGCGGAAACACCATATATTTT.